The 27 T cell receptor beta chains below all came from one sample that was sequenced in a study of T cell responses to AZD1222 COVID-19 vaccine. Repertoires were generated with immunoSEQ multiplex PCR, while TCRdb's copy carries only in-frame clones and drops some. The sample lists more than 150,000 clones; just under 90% were seen once. Sequenced material: peripheral blood, taken on day 0 of AZD1222 vaccination. These receptors came from an adult in good health.

The chain is built from TRBV18 and TRBJ1-1, with TRBD1 identical over 9 bases. Germline CDR1 KGHSH, CDR2 LQKENI. V shed 5 bases, J shed 4 bases, and the junction held 8 bases outside the gene matches. The CDR3 totals 15 residues. In DNA form, the CDR3 reads TGTGCCAGCTCATCCGCCGGGACAGGGTCCACTGAAGCTTTCTTT. Its protein product is CASSSAGTGSTEAFF. Using reference TRBV18 and TRBJ1-1 for the parts outside the CDR3, the full variable domain is NAGVMQNPRHLVRRRGQEARLRCSPMKGHSHVYWYRQLPEEGLKFMVYLQKENIIDESGMPKERFSAEFPKEGPSILRIQQVVRGDSAAYFCASSSAGTGSTEAFFGQGTRLTVV.

The chain links TRBV19 to TRBJ1-4; D is unresolved. V lost 3 bases and J 5 bases, leaving 19 bases between the germline ends. From germline, CDR1 is LNHDA and CDR2 SQIVND (reference sequence). This CDR3 is 17 amino acids long. CDR3 loop: CASSIFTVRVMNEKLFF. The CDR3 DNA reads as TGTGCCAGTAGTATTTTTACGGTGAGGGTGATGAATGAAAAACTGTTTTTT.

This sequence joins TRBV7-3 and TRBJ2-7; 8 nucleotides match TRBD2. CDR3 length: 15 residues. The germline V gene has CDR1 SGHTA and CDR2 FQGTGA. After removal of 3 bases from V and 4 bases from J, the junction contained 8 bases not matched to a gene. The CDR3 DNA reads TGTGCCAGCAGCTTCTCGGGGGGGTCTAAGTACGAGCAGTACTTC. Its translation: CASSFSGGSKYEQYF.

The gene calls are TRBV7-6 and TRBJ1-3, with TRBD1 as a possible D gene (6 bases). The CDR3 is 16 amino acids. The germline CDR1 and CDR2 sequences are SGHVS and FNYEAQ. V lost 4 bases to trimming and J lost 1 base, with 14 bases between them. This CDR3 reads CASSSGGTGSGNTIYF. CDR3 nucleotides: TGTGCCAGCAGCTCCGGAGGTACAGGGTCTGGAAACACCATATATTTT.

The chain couples TRBV6-6 to TRBJ1-3; D may be TRBD1 (6 bases). Deletions cut 5 bases from V and 4 bases from J, with 21 bases between. CDR1 is MNHNY, CDR2 SVGAGI, per germline (reference sequence). The CDR3 loop spans 17 amino acids. CDR3 in amino acids: CASSPLQGWRTGNTIYF. In DNA, the CDR3 is TGTGCCAGCAGTCCCCTACAGGGTTGGAGAACCGGAAACACCATATATTTT.

The J gene is TRBJ2-2, the V gene TRBV9, with D uncertain. Germline loops: CDR1 SGDLS, CDR2 YYNGEE. Between the trimmed V and J ends, which lost 1 base and 6 bases, there was a span of 13 bases. The CDR3 runs 15 residues. The DNA of the CDR3 is TGTGCCAGCAGCGTATTTGGCCCCGATTCCGGGGAGCTGTTTTTT. As protein: CASSVFGPDSGELFF.

The rearrangement uses TRBV4-3 and TRBJ1-1, with 8 bases identical to TRBD1. Unmatched junction bases numbered 4, after V lost 0 bases and J lost 4 bases. The CDR3 is 15 amino acids. Per germline, CDR1 LGHNA and CDR2 YSLEER. CDR3 bases: TGCGCCAGCAGCCAAGAGACAGGGGTTTTCACTGAAGCTTTCTTT. Translation: CASSQETGVFTEAFF.

This chain uses TRBV30 with TRBJ2-2, with a weak D call TRBD1 (6 bases). Germline CDR1 is GTSNPN and CDR2 is SVGIG (reference sequence). The CDR3 runs to 16 residues. V lost 3 bases, J lost 9 bases, and 23 bases lay in between. Written as DNA, the CDR3 is TGTGCCTGGAGCCGAGCTTTGACAGGCTCGGTTAGGGAGCTGTTTTTT. Encoded protein: CAWSRALTGSVRELFF.

This clone appeared a few times. V and J are TRBV14 and TRBJ1-3; TRBD1 agrees at 7 bases. The germline gives CDR1 SGHDN, CDR2 FVKESK. The CDR3 contains 15 residues. Trimming took 4 bases from V and 1 from J; bases not matched to a gene: 4. The DNA for the CDR3 is TGTGCCAGCAGCCGAGGGGGCTCGTCTGGAAACACCATATATTTT. Encoded protein: CASSRGGSSGNTIYF.

The V gene is TRBV5-1, the J gene TRBJ2-2; 13 bases align to TRBD2. V lost 4 bases to trimming and J lost 0 bases; unmatched junction nucleotides: 3. Germline loops: CDR1 SGHRS, CDR2 YFSETQ. This CDR3 spans 17 amino acids. CDR3 coding DNA: TGCGCCAGCAGCCCGGGACTAGCGGGGCCGAACACCGGGGAGCTGTTTTTT. Its protein product is CASSPGLAGPNTGELFF. Using reference TRBV5-1 and TRBJ2-2 for the parts outside the CDR3, the full variable domain is KAGVTQTPRYLIKTRGQQVTLSCSPISGHRSVSWYQQTPGQGLQFLFEYFSETQRNKGNFPGRFSGRQFSNSRSEMNVSTLELGDSALYLCASSPGLAGPNTGELFFGEGSRLTVL.

This sequence joins TRBV2 and TRBJ2-5; D perhaps matches TRBD1 (5 bases). The germline V gene has CDR1 SNHLY and CDR2 FYNNEI. V was shortened by 3 bases and J by 3 bases, with 11 bases between the two germline ends. The length of the CDR3 is 14 residues. CDR3 sequence: CASSDQGFEETQYF. The CDR3 nucleotides are TGTGCCAGCAGTGATCAGGGATTCGAAGAGACCCAGTACTTC.

J is TRBJ1-6 and V is TRBV2; no clear D gene. CDR3 length equals 14 residues. Trimming removed 2 bases at V and 7 bases at J, with 9 bases between. In germline, CDR1 is SNHLY, CDR2 FYNNEI. The CDR3 here is CASSETPRNSPLHF. Written as DNA, the CDR3 is TGTGCCAGCAGTGAAACGCCGAGGAATTCACCCCTCCACTTT.

The chain couples TRBV11-2 to TRBJ2-2; D unclear. In germline, CDR1 is SGHAT, CDR2 FQNNGV. The V end was cut by 0 bases, the J end by 6 bases, with 5 bases between. The CDR3 has 13 residues. DNA of the CDR3: TGTGCCAGCAGCTTAGAAACGCCCGGGGAGCTGTTTTTT. It is translated as CASSLETPGELFF.

This clone has just one count. CDR3 DNA sequence: TGTGCCACCAGGAACACCGGGGAGCTGTTTTTT. Translation: CATRNTGELFF. This chain uses TRBV7-2 with TRBJ2-2; D is unresolved. The CDR3 covers 11 residues. V lost 10 bases, J lost 1 base, and 4 bases lay in between. Germline V gives CDR1 SGHTA, CDR2 FQGNSA.

The CDR3 DNA sequence: TGCGCCAGCAGCACGAGGACAGGGGCCACTGAAGCTTTCTTT. This encodes CASSTRTGATEAFF. V and J are TRBV5-1 and TRBJ1-1, with 9 bases lining up with TRBD1. The CDR3 is 14 amino acids. CDR1 is SGHRS, CDR2 YFSETQ, per germline. With 4 bases clipped from V and 4 bases from J, the junction kept 5 bases outside the gene matches.

The chain joins TRBV27 to TRBJ2-6; D gene ambiguous. V gave up 3 bases and J gave up 6 bases, with 12 bases separating them. Germline loops: CDR1 MNHEY, CDR2 SMNVEV (reference sequence). This CDR3 is built from 15 residues. The CDR3 nucleotides are TGTGCCAGCAGTTTCGGCCGAGGCCAGGCCAACGTCCTGACTTTC. Protein product: CASSFGRGQANVLTF.

CDR3 protein: CASSLGDRNTDTQYF. The CDR3 DNA sequence: TGTGCCAGCAGCTTGGGGGACAGGAACACAGATACGCAGTATTTT. V gene TRBV5-4 combines with J gene TRBJ2-3, with TRBD1 matching over 8 bases. The CDR3 contains 15 residues. The ends lost 0 bases at V and 2 bases at J; junction bases unmatched: 2. Per germline, CDR1 SGHNT and CDR2 YYREEE (reference sequence).

J is TRBJ1-2 and V is TRBV6-9; D unclear. The CDR3 contains 16 residues. Germline CDR1 and CDR2: MNHGY and SVAAGI. Trimming stripped 7 bases from V and 6 bases from J, with 24 bases between. This CDR3 is CASTCLFMTLLDGYTF. The CDR3, as DNA: TGTGCCAGCACCTGCCTTTTTATGACCTTATTGGATGGCTACACCTTC.

The chain couples TRBV29-1 to TRBJ1-1; D is perhaps TRBD1 (5 bases). CDR3 length: 13 amino acids. Trimming stripped 5 bases from V and 5 bases from J, with 15 bases between. Germline V gene data show CDR1 as SQVTM and CDR2 as ANQGSEA. CDR3 loop: CSVWGSRGTEAFF. The DNA for the CDR3 is TGCAGCGTTTGGGGGAGTAGGGGAACTGAAGCTTTCTTT.

The chain is built from TRBV7-2 and TRBJ2-7, with 7 bases identical to TRBD1. CDR3 length equals 15 residues. Unmatched junction bases numbered 8, after V lost 5 bases and J lost 1 base. Per the germline V gene, CDR1 is SGHTA and CDR2 is FQGNSA. In DNA, the CDR3 is TGTGCCAGCAGCCATGGGACAGTGAGGTCCTACGAGCAGTACTTC. This gives the protein CASSHGTVRSYEQYF.

The chain joins TRBV29-1 to TRBJ1-1, with D maybe TRBD1 (6 bases). The V gene's germline CDR1 is SQVTM and CDR2 ANQGSEA. The V end was cut by 3 bases, the J end by 0 bases, with 11 bases between. The CDR3 sequence is 14 residues long. The CDR3 loop reads CSVDRGGVNTEAFF. Written as DNA, the CDR3 is TGCAGCGTTGACAGGGGAGGAGTGAACACTGAAGCTTTCTTT.

The chain combines TRBV5-1 with TRBJ2-1, with D perhaps matching TRBD1 or TRBD2 (5 bases each). Per the germline V gene, CDR1 is SGHRS and CDR2 is YFSETQ. The CDR3 has 16 residues. Trimming took 0 bases from V and 4 from J, leaving 14 bases between them. The CDR3 is CASSLDTGRVYNEQFF. The CDR3 coding sequence is TGCGCCAGCAGCTTGGATACGGGGCGGGTTTACAATGAGCAGTTCTTC.

The V and J genes are TRBV3-1 (or the pseudogene TRBV3-2) and TRBJ1-3; D call uncertain. The ends were cut back, 4 bases at V and 0 bases at J, with 13 bases in the middle. The germline gives CDR1 LGHDT, CDR2 YNNKEL (reference sequence). The CDR3 spans 16 residues. CDR3 sequence: CASSPTRASSGNTIYF. The CDR3 DNA reads as TGTGCCAGCAGCCCAACTCGGGCAAGCTCTGGAAACACCATATATTTT.

The chain uses TRBV4-3 and TRBJ2-3; 7 positions agree with TRBD2. Germline V gene data show CDR1 as LGHNA and CDR2 as YSLEER. V trimming: 3 bases; J trimming: 6 bases; junction bases outside the gene matches: 6. The CDR3 consists of 14 residues. CDR3 in amino acids: CASSQGGRRDTQYF. DNA of the CDR3: TGCGCCAGCAGCCAGGGAGGGCGTCGGGATACGCAGTATTTT.

The chain recombines TRBV5-8 with TRBJ1-3, with D possibly being TRBD1 (5 bases). Germline V gene lookup returns CDR1 SGHTS and CDR2 YDEGEE. V lost 5 bases, J lost 0 bases, and 12 bases lay in between. This CDR3 has 15 amino acids. The CDR3 nucleotides are TGTGCCAGCAGTGGGCGGGGGTACTCTGGAAACACCATATATTTT. Amino acid sequence: CASSGRGYSGNTIYF.

The CDR3 reads CASSESGVYGYTF. The CDR3 DNA reads TGTGCCAGCAGTGAGTCAGGGGTCTATGGCTACACCTTC. The chain uses TRBV6-4 and TRBJ1-2, with a possible D match to TRBD1 (6 bases). Germline V gives CDR1 MRHNA, CDR2 SNTAGT. V was pared by 3 bases and J by 4 bases, with 9 bases between. CDR3 length: 13 residues.

The J gene is TRBJ1-1, the V gene TRBV30, with D maybe TRBD1 (5 bases). The V gene's germline CDR1 is GTSNPN and CDR2 SVGIG (reference sequence). The CDR3 totals 12 residues. The V end lost 4 bases, the J end lost 6 bases, and 12 bases lay between the germline ends. In nucleotides, the CDR3 is TGTGCCTGGAACCAGGGTCAAGCTGAAGCTTTCTTT. This translates into CAWNQGQAEAFF.